These 5 T cell receptor beta chains were sequenced from one sample in a study of OX40 agonist ivuxolimab in advanced cancers. TCRdb's table, derived via immunoSEQ multiplex PCR, lists solely in-frame clones and lacks some. The sample records about 28,000 clones, about 81% being singletons. Sequencing was performed on CD4+ or CD8+ T cells sorted from blood, taken in a trial of the OX40 agonist ivuxolimab. These receptors all come from an adult with an advanced solid tumor such as melanoma, head and neck, liver or kidney cancer.

V gene TRBV21-1 combines with J gene TRBJ2-7; whether TRBD2, the table's D call, matches the DNA was not checked. TRBV21-1 is shown as a pseudogene. The CDR3 length is 19 residues. DNA of the CDR3: TGTGCCAGCAGCAAAGATGGCGGGGGGGAGAGCGGGACAAAATACGAGCAGTACTTC. This gives the protein CASSKDGGGESGTKYEQYF.

The CDR3 protein is CASSPSSGNFRSYTF. CDR3 sequence (DNA): TGTGCCAGTAGTCCTTCCTCGGGGAACTTCAGAAGCTACACCTTC. The chain uses TRBV19 and TRBJ1-2; D remains ambiguous. The CDR3 is made up of 15 amino acids. Trimming took 5 bases from V and 9 from J, leaving 22 bases between them. Per germline, CDR1 LNHDA and CDR2 SQIVND (reference sequence).

V and J are TRBV7-6 and TRBJ2-2; the D gene could be TRBD1 or TRBD2 (5 bases each). CDR1 SGHVS and CDR2 FNYEAQ come from the germline V gene. The CDR3 runs to 17 residues. V lost 5 bases to trimming and J lost 0 bases, with 16 bases between them. The CDR3 DNA sequence: TGTGCCAGCAGCCCAAACTGGGGGTTCGCGAACACCGGGGAGCTGTTTTTT. Translated, it gives CASSPNWGFANTGELFF.

The rearrangement links TRBV5-7 to TRBJ1-6, with no clear D. TRBV5-7 is identified as an open reading frame with a role that is uncertain. The V and J ends lost 0 bases and 0 bases respectively, with 16 bases between them. CDR3 length equals 19 residues. The CDR3 spells CASSLVIAGHSSYNSPLHF. The CDR3 coding sequence is TGTGCCAGCAGCTTGGTGATTGCAGGCCACAGCTCCTATAATTCACCCCTCCACTTT.

The J gene is TRBJ2-1, the V gene TRBV2; no reliable D call. With 8 bases removed from V and 3 bases from J, the gap between germline ends came to 11 bases. CDR3 length: 13 amino acids. The germline V gene has CDR1 SNHLY and CDR2 FYNNEI. CDR3 coding DNA: TGTGCCAGCGCAGCCGACATCTACAATGAGCAGTTCTTC. Protein product: CASAADIYNEQFF.